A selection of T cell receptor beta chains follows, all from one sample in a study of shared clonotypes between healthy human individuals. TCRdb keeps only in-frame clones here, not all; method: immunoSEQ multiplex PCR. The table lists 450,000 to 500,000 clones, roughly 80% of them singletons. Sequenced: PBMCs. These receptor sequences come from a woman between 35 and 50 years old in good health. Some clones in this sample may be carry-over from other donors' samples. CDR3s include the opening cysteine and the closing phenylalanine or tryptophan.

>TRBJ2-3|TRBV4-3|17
CASSQDWGQEITDTQYF
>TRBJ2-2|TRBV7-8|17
CASSSEGQGMITGELFF
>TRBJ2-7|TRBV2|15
CASSEQGTSGYEQYF
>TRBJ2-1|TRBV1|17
CTSSQGLMASGYNEQFF
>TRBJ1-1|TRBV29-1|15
CSVNGGWGMNTEAFF
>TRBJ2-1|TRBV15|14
CATSRQTQVDEQFF
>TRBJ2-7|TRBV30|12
CASRDTSYEQYF
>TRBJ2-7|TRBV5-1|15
CASSLGGTGNHEQYF
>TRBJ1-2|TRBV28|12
CASSLTGVGYTF
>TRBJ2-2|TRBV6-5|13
CASSSTLDGELFF
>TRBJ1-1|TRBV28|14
CASSFYRVYTEAFF
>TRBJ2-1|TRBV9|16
CASSVGVAGAYNEQFF
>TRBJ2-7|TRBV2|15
CASRPGTSGRGPKYF
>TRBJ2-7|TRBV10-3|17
CAISSNTGTDSSYEQYF
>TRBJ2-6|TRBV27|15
CASSLTGRWANVLTF
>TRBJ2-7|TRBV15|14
CATSPRDSAYEQYF
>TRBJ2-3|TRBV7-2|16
CASSLGLGVGTDTQYF
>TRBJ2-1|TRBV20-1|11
CSAIRAGEQFF
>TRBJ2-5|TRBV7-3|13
CASSLLYQETQYF
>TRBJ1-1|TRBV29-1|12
CSAWTGGTEAFF
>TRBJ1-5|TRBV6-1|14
CASSLQGGDQPQHF
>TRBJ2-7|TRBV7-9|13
CASSFDSPIEQYF
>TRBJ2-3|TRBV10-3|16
CAISESAGGVSDTQYF
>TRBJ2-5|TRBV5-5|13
CASSLQGEETQYF
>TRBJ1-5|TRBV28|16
CASSPPGQGARWPQHF
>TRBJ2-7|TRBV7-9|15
CASSLLQQNSYEQYF
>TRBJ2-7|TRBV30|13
CAWSGVVPLEQYF
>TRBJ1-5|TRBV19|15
CASRGGGLGNQPQHF
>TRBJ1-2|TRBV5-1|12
CASSLDSYGYTF
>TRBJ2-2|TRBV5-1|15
CASSFLAGGTGELFF
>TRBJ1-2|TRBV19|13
CASSIPQSYGYTF
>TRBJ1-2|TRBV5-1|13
CASSLEPGFGYTF
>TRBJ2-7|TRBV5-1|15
CASSLVTGRWDEQYF
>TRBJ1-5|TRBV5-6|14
CASSLAGASQPQHF
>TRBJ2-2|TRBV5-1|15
CASSLMAANTGELFF
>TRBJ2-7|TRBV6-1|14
CASSGPSFGYEQYF
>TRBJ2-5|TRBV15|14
CATSRGRSQETQYF
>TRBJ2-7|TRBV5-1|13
CASSLDRGQEQYF
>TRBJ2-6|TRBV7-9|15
CASSPRAAGANVLTF
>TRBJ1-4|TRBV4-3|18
CASSQEPSRVGYNEKLFF
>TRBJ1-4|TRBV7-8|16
CASSLAGQGESEKLFF
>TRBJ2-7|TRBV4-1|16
CASSQVGLAEPYEQYF